The 20 T cell receptor beta chains presented below share a single source sample, sequenced in a study of T-cell reconstitution after alpha-beta-depleted transplantation in children. This sample's TCRbeta library carried unique molecular identifier barcodes. TCRdb ran MiXCR on the PCR reads and lists one entry per CDR3 protein. The data show almost 250,000 distinct CDR3 sequences, roughly 25% seen once. Material: PBMCs, obtained before TCRalphabeta/CD19-depleted stem cell transplant. Receptor source: a girl aged 2 to 10 with Fanconi anemia, due to receive a stem cell transplant.

This clonotype is a singleton in its sample. The rearrangement links TRBV20-1 to TRBJ1-2, with TRBD1 matching 9 bases. CDR1 DFQATT and CDR2 SNEGSKA come from the germline V gene (reference sequence). Losses at the gene ends were 1 base for V and 2 bases for J; bases not matched to a gene: 11. CDR3 size: 17 residues. The CDR3 loop reads CSARVSQGAHPNYGYTF. In nucleotides, the CDR3 is TGCAGTGCTAGAGTATCACAGGGGGCCCATCCCAACTATGGCTACACCTTC.

This clonotype was counted at least ten times. V and J are TRBV7-8 and TRBJ2-1; 7 nucleotides align to TRBD1. Germline assignment: CDR1 SGHVS and CDR2 FQNEAQ. This CDR3 comprises 15 residues. Trimming took 5 bases from V and 5 from J; bases not matched to a gene: 9. The CDR3 spells CASSPSGQTNNEQFF. The CDR3 DNA follows: TGTGCCAGCAGCCCCTCGGGACAGACTAACAATGAGCAGTTCTTC.

The chain links TRBV2 to TRBJ2-1, with 7 bases lining up with TRBD1. Germline CDR1 is SNHLY and CDR2 is FYNNEI. The V segment lost 8 bases and the J segment 0 bases; nucleotides outside the gene matches: 7. The CDR3 has 15 residues. The CDR3 sequence: CASSLGGYSYNEQFF. The CDR3 coding sequence is TGTGCCAGCTCCTTAGGGGGCTACTCCTACAATGAGCAGTTCTTC.

This chain connects TRBV29-1 to TRBJ2-2; TRBD2 matches 10 bases. Germline V gene data show CDR1 as SQVTM and CDR2 as ANQGSEA. V was clipped by 3 bases and J by 2 bases; unmatched bases: 3. The CDR3 spans 15 residues. In DNA form, the CDR3 reads TGCAGCGTTGACCTAGCGGGGGCAAACACCGGGGAGCTGTTTTTT. Translated, it gives CSVDLAGANTGELFF.

This chain connects TRBV6-5 to TRBJ1-5; D remains ambiguous. Trimming stripped 2 bases from V and 7 bases from J, with 9 bases between. CDR3 size: 13 residues. CDR1 and CDR2 from the germline V gene are MNHEY and SVGAGI. CDR3 loop: CASSYGQTQPQHF. DNA for the CDR3: TGTGCCAGCAGTTACGGGCAGACCCAGCCCCAGCATTTT.

The CDR3 loop reads CASSLVANTEAFF. The CDR3 nucleotides read TGTGCCAGCAGCCTAGTCGCGAACACTGAAGCTTTCTTT. The chain joins TRBV9 to TRBJ1-1; D is uncertain. Germline V gene data show CDR1 as SGDLS and CDR2 as YYNGEE. The CDR3 consists of 13 residues. V lost 4 bases, J lost 1 base, and 8 bases lay in between.

In this sample, this clonotype turned up many times. This chain links TRBV5-1 with TRBJ2-1; 16 bases line up with TRBD2. This CDR3 spans 17 amino acids. The junction had 6 bases not matched to a gene; V was cut back by 4 bases and J by 5 bases. Looked up from germline, CDR1 is SGHRS and CDR2 is YFSETQ. CDR3 residues: CASSHGTSGRDNNEQFF. The CDR3 DNA reads TGCGCCAGCAGCCACGGGACTAGCGGGAGGGATAACAATGAGCAGTTCTTC.

This clonotype was seen many times. The chain recombines TRBV12-3 or TRBV12-4 with TRBJ2-1, with TRBD2 matching over 8 bases. The CDR3 runs 16 residues. The V segment lost 1 base and the J segment 4 bases; nucleotides outside the gene matches: 6. The CDR3, as DNA: TGTGCCAGCAGTTTAGAGGGGGGGACTAGATACAATGAGCAGTTCTTC. It codes for CASSLEGGTRYNEQFF.

This clonotype turned up a few times. This sequence joins TRBV20-1 and TRBJ1-1, with D possibly TRBD1 on 5 matching bases. Germline CDR1 is DFQATT and CDR2 is SNEGSKA (reference sequence). The CDR3 runs to 13 residues. The V end was cut by 6 bases, the J end by 1 base, with 12 bases between. In DNA, the CDR3 is TGCAGTGCCTACCGGGGCCCGAACACTGAAGCTTTCTTT. It is translated as CSAYRGPNTEAFF.

The chain carries TRBV27 and TRBJ1-6, with 8 bases fitting TRBD1. J lost 10 bases, V lost 5 bases, and 13 bases had no gene match. This CDR3 spans 16 amino acids. Germline V CDR1 and CDR2: MNHEY, SMNVEV (reference sequence). The CDR3: CASSLIMTGAGSPLHF. As DNA, the CDR3 is TGTGCCAGCAGTCTTATCATGACAGGGGCGGGATCACCCCTCCACTTT.

This rearrangement joins TRBV25-1 to TRBJ2-7, with TRBD1 matching 9 bases. The CDR3 length is 13 residues. The trim removed 7 bases at V and 11 bases at J, leaving 12 bases unmatched. The germline V gene encodes CDR1 MGHDK and CDR2 SYGVNS. In nucleotides, the CDR3 is TGTGCCAGCATCGACCCATGGGGGGACAGGGAGTACTTC. Translated, it gives CASIDPWGDREYF.

The chain has TRBV6-2 or TRBV6-3 and TRBJ2-1; D is uncertain. Between the trimmed V and J ends, which lost 6 bases and 4 bases, there was a span of 19 bases. This CDR3 has 16 residues. The germline CDR1 and CDR2 sequences are MNHEY and SVGEGT. The CDR3 region is CASRSLTLREYNEQFF. Written as DNA, the CDR3 is TGTGCCAGCAGATCACTCACGCTACGTGAATACAATGAGCAGTTCTTC.

In this sample, this clonotype turned up a few times. The J gene is TRBJ2-1, the V gene TRBV29-1; 9 bases are a match to TRBD2. With V trimmed by 1 base and J by 2 bases, 3 bases remained unmatched. In germline, CDR1 is SQVTM, CDR2 ANQGSEA. The CDR3 contains 15 residues. The CDR3 here is CSVEGGRGPYNEQFF. The CDR3 coding sequence is TGCAGCGTTGAAGGCGGGAGGGGGCCCTACAATGAGCAGTTCTTC.

This clonotype was seen many times. The chain couples TRBV10-3 to TRBJ2-1, with 11 positions matching TRBD2. Germline V gives CDR1 ENHRY, CDR2 SYGVKD. This CDR3 region has 13 residues. The V segment lost 11 bases and the J segment 9 bases; nucleotides outside the gene matches: 9. CDR3 amino acids: CAASGLADGEQFF. The CDR3 nucleotides read TGTGCCGCCTCGGGACTAGCGGATGGTGAGCAGTTCTTC.

Ten or more counts support this clonotype. This sequence joins TRBV12-3 or TRBV12-4 and TRBJ2-7, with 7 positions matching TRBD2. This CDR3 has 16 residues. The J segment lost 0 bases and the V segment lost 2 bases, leaving 7 bases of the junction unmatched. DNA for the CDR3: TGTGCCAGCAGTTTATTGGGGAGCGGGGTCTCCTACGAGCAGTACTTC. Amino acid sequence: CASSLLGSGVSYEQYF.

The chain links TRBV7-2 to TRBJ2-7; D gene uncertain. V was shortened by 3 bases and J by 4 bases, with 19 bases between the two germline ends. The CDR3 spans 16 residues. Germline V gene lookup returns CDR1 SGHTA and CDR2 FQGNSA. The CDR3 DNA reads as TGTGCCAGCAGCTTTTGGAACCCTAAGCTGTATTACGAGCAGTACTTC. Its protein product is CASSFWNPKLYYEQYF.

A few counts support this clonotype. V and J are TRBV5-6 and TRBJ1-1, with D perhaps matching TRBD1 (5 bases). The V and J ends lost 4 bases and 2 bases respectively, with 9 bases between them. This CDR3 comprises 13 residues. Germline CDR1 is SGHDT and CDR2 is YYEEEE. Here the CDR3 DNA reads TGTGCCAGCAGCAATCAGGGAAACACTGAAGCTTTCTTT. Protein product: CASSNQGNTEAFF.

This rearrangement joins TRBV2 to TRBJ2-7; the D is unclear. Trimming removed 3 bases at V and 6 bases at J, with 9 bases between. CDR3 length: 12 residues. Germline V gene sequence: CDR1 SNHLY, CDR2 FYNNEI. DNA of the CDR3: TGTGCCAGCAGTGATAATGTGGGCGAGCAGTACTTC. Protein product: CASSDNVGEQYF.

The chain carries TRBV7-2 and TRBJ1-1, with D possibly being TRBD1 (6 bases). The CDR3 consists of 15 residues. Germline values: CDR1 SGHTA, CDR2 FQGNSA. Trimming took off 1 base at V and 6 bases at J, with 15 bases between the two ends. The CDR3: CASSLVLLQGAEAFF. CDR3 coding DNA: TGTGCCAGCAGCTTAGTACTTCTACAGGGAGCTGAAGCTTTCTTT. The whole variable domain, filled in from reference TRBV7-2 and TRBJ1-1, reads GAGVSQSPSNKVTEKGKDVELRCDPISGHTALYWYRQSLGQGLEFLIYFQGNSAPDKSGLPSDRFSAERTGGSVSTLTIQRTQQEDSAVYLCASSLVLLQGAEAFFGQGTRLTVV.

The chain employs TRBV20-1 and TRBJ1-1; weak D call: TRBD1 (6 bases). Germline-derived CDR1 and CDR2 are DFQATT and SNEGSKA (reference sequence). There are 13 residues in the CDR3. Trimming shortened V by 4 bases and J by 0 bases, and 9 bases separated the two germline ends. For the CDR3, the DNA is TGCAGTGCTAAAGGACAGCTGAACACTGAAGCTTTCTTT. It encodes CSAKGQLNTEAFF.